This T cell receptor beta chain was identified in a study of breast tumors, draining lymph nodes, adjacent tissues (TCRdb year 2016). Concerning the study at large: TCR beta repertoires were compared across tumor, adjacent nontumor tissue and axillary lymph nodes obtained from breast cancer patients. The study was designed to assess the relationships and possible T-cell exchange between tumor, surrounding tissue and draining lymph node repertoires in human breast cancer. The investigation overall reported the following: Tumors showed preferential V and J gene usage, and their T-cell repertoire diversity fell below that of lymph nodes yet above that of nontumor tissue. The study presented the conclusion that tumor T cells originate in lymph nodes as consistent with a hypothesis, not as something directly demonstrated. The data were considered consistent with the idea that most tumor T cells come from the lymph node and then expand in tumor tissue. The similarity between tumor and nontumor tissue repertoires was significantly greater in luminal-like breast cancer than in basal-like breast cancer.

The run used an Illumina HiSeq 2000. Multiplex PCR amplification was used to build the TCR beta chain libraries. The amplified TCR beta chain products were analyzed by high-throughput sequencing. The public reads were run again by TCRdb, first through fastp at Q25 and then through MiXCR, and only productive beta chains were kept. Here each entry gathers all rows of one CDR3 protein and keeps the most common genes and DNA. This sample lists 65,000 to 80,000 distinct CDR3 sequences; roughly a fifth were detected once. The top ten clones comprise about 2.2% of the sample. The axillary draining lymph nodes of breast cancer patients were the source of the lymph node samples. This clonotype appeared many times. What this receptor recognizes is not known. Nothing much larger sits one base from this clone, and base qualities are not available. CDR1 and CDR2 (SEHNR, FQNEAQ) derive from the germline V gene (reference sequence). Trimming removed 5 bases from V and 0 bases from J; the gene matches leave 10 bases unexplained. Including cysteine and phenylalanine, the CDR3 has 20 amino acids. The entry retains the CDR3 DNA only, 60 bases that are in frame from base 1.

Material for sequencing was axillary lymph node tissue. This receptor chain uses TRBV7-9 and TRBJ2-1; 16 bases in the middle match TRBD2. The TCR was taken from a female donor with breast cancer. Some clones in this sample may be carry-over from other donors' samples. The CDR3 amino acid sequence is: CASSGGTSGRALSSYNEQFF. The DNA sequence follows: TGTGCCAGCAGCGGTGGGACTAGCGGGAGGGCCCTCAGCTCCTACAATGAGCAGTTCTTC.